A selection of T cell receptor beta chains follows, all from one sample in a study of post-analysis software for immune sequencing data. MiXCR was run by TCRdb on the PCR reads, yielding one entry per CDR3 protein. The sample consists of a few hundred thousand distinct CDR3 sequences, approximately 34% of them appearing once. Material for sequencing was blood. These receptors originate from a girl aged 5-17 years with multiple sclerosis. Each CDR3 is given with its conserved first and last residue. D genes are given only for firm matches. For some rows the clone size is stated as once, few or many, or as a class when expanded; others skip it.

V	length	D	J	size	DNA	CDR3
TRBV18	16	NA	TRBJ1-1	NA	TGTGCCAGCTCACCACCCAACCCTAAAGGTAACACTGAAGCTTTCTTT	CASSPPNPKGNTEAFF
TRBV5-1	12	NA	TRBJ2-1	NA	TGCGCCAGTATAGAATCCGGAGTCAAGCAGTTCTTC	CASIESGVKQFF
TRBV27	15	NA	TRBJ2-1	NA	TGTGCCAGCAGTTTAACAGGCGCGAGGGGCAATGAGCAGTTCTTC	CASSLTGARGNEQFF
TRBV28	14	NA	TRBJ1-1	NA	TGTGCCAGCAAATCAGGCGGGCGCGAAACTGAAGCTTTCTTT	CASKSGGRETEAFF
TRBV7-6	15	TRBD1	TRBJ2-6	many	TGTGCCAGCAGCTTGGATTTCCGGGACAGGTCGGTCCTGACTTTC	CASSLDFRDRSVLTF
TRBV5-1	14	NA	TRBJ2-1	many	TGCGCCAGCAGCTTGGATACGGGGGCGAATGAGCAGTTCTTC	CASSLDTGANEQFF
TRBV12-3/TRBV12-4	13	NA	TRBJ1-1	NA	TGTGCCAGCAGGGCTCCCACCGCTACTGGAGCTTTCTTT	CASRAPTATGAFF
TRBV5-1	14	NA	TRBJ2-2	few	TGCGCCAGCAGCCCCCGGGGAAACACCGGGGAGCTGTTTTTT	CASSPRGNTGELFF
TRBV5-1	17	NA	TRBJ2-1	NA	TGCGCCAGCAGCTCCTCATTAGGGCTAGTCCCCCCCAATGAGCAGTTCTTC	CASSSSLGLVPPNEQFF
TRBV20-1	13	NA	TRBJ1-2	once	TGCAGTGCTAGAGACCGCCTTAACTATGGCTACACCTTC	CSARDRLNYGYTF
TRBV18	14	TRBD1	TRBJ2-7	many	TGTGCCAGCTCACAGGGACAGGGGGGTACCGAGCAGTACTTC	CASSQGQGGTEQYF
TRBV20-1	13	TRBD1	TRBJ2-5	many	TGCAGTGCTAGGGGGACAGCGAAAGAGACCCAGTACTTC	CSARGTAKETQYF
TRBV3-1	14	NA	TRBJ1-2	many	TGTGCCAGCAGCCAAGACGAGGACGGATATGGGCACACCTTC	CASSQDEDGYGHTF
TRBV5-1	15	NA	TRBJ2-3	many	TGCGCCAGCAGCTTGGCCCCAAAGAGCACAGATACGCAGTATTTT	CASSLAPKSTDTQYF
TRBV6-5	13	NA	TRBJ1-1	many	TGTGCCAGCAGTTACGCGGACAGCACTGAAGCTTTCTTT	CASSYADSTEAFF
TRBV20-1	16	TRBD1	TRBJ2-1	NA	TGCAGTGCCCACGGACAGGGGCGGATATCCTACAATGAGCAGTTCTTC	CSAHGQGRISYNEQFF
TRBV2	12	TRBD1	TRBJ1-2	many	TGTGCCAGCGGGACAGGGATCTATGGCTGCACCTTC	CASGTGIYGCTF
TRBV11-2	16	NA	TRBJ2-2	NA	TGTGCCAGCAGCTCTCTGAATGGGTTCGACACCGGGGAGCTGTTTTTT	CASSSLNGFDTGELFF
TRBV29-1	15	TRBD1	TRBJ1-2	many	TGCAGCGTTGAACCGGGACAGCAGCCGAGGGCTGGCTACACCTTC	CSVEPGQQPRAGYTF
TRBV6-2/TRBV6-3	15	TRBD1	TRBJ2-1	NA	TGTGCCAACAGCCTCGACAGGGAAAGTAGCGATGAGCAGTTCTTC	CANSLDRESSDEQFF
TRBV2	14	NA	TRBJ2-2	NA	TGTGCCAGCAGTGAAATCGGGAGTACCGGGGAGCTGTTTTTT	CASSEIGSTGELFF
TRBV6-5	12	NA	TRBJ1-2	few	TGTGCCGGCAGCCCCGACAATATCGGCTACACCTTC	CAGSPDNIGYTF
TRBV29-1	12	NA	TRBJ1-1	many	TGCAGCGTCCATGGCCTTAACACTGAAGCTTTCTTT	CSVHGLNTEAFF
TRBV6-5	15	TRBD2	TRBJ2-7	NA	TGTGCCAGCAGTTACCCAGCGGGAGGGTGGCACGAGCAGTACTTC	CASSYPAGGWHEQYF
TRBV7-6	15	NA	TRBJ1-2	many	TGTGCCAGCAGCTTAGCCCGGGACACCCCCTATGGCTACACCTTC	CASSLARDTPYGYTF
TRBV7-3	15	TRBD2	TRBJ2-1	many	TGTGCCAGCAGCTTAACGAGCGGGAGAAACAATGAGCAGTTCTTC	CASSLTSGRNNEQFF
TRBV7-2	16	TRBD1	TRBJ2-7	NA	TGTGCCAGCAGCTTAGTAGGGGGCAGGGTTTCGTACGAGCAGTACTTC	CASSLVGGRVSYEQYF
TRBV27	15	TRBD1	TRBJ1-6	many	TGTGCCAGCAGTTTCGACAGGGGGCATAATTCACCCCTCCACTTT	CASSFDRGHNSPLHF
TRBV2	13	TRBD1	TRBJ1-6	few	TGTGCCACAACAGGGGGCGAGAGGTCACCCCTCCACTTT	CATTGGERSPLHF
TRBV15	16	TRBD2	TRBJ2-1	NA	TGTGCCACCAGCAGACCCGGACTAGCGGGATACAATGAGCAGTTCTTC	CATSRPGLAGYNEQFF
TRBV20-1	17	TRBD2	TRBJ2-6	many	TGCAGTGCTAGTTGGGCTAGCGGGAGTGGTGGGGCCAACGTCCTGACTTTC	CSASWASGSGGANVLTF
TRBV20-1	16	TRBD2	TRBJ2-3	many	TGCAGTGCTAGAGATGAGGGAAGCGGGGACACAGATACGCAGTATTTT	CSARDEGSGDTDTQYF
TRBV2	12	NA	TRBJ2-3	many	TGTGCCAGGGCCTCGGAGCCGGATACGCAGTATTTT	CARASEPDTQYF
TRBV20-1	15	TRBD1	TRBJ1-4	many	TGCAGTGCTAGGGGCGACAGGGACACCCATGAAAAACTGTTTTTT	CSARGDRDTHEKLFF
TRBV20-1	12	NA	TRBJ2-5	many	TGCAGTGCTAGACCCCAAGGGGAGACCCAGTACTTC	CSARPQGETQYF
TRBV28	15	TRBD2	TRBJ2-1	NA	TGTGCCAGCCACAATAGCGGGAGGGAGGTTAATGAGCAGTTCTTC	CASHNSGREVNEQFF
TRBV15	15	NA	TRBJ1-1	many	TGTGCCACCAGCGTTAGTTGGGACGGGATTTCCGCGGCTTTCTTT	CATSVSWDGISAAFF
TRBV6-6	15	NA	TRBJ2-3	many	TGTGCCAGCAGTTACTCGGCTAGCGGCACAGATACGCAGTATTTT	CASSYSASGTDTQYF
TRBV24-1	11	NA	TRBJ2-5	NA	TGTACCACCGCGAGAGGACACCGACAGTACTTC	CTTARGHRQYF
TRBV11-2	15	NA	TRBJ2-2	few	TGTGCCAGCAGCTTAGATCAGGCGTATACCGGGGAGCTGTTTTTT	CASSLDQAYTGELFF
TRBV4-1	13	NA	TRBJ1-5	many	TGCGCCAGCAGCCTCAACCGATTCGAGCCCCAGCATTTT	CASSLNRFEPQHF
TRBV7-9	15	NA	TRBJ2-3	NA	TGTGCCAGCAGCTTTCGGGACGGGCTGGCAGATACGCAGTATTTT	CASSFRDGLADTQYF
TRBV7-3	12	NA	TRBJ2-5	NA	TGTGCCAGTCTGCGGGACCGAGAGACCCAGTACTTC	CASLRDRETQYF
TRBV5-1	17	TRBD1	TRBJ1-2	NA	TGCGCCAGCAGCTTGGGGGATTTGAAGGGGGCATACTATGGCTACACCTTC	CASSLGDLKGAYYGYTF